Listed below are T cell receptor beta chains from one sample, sequenced in a study of cytomegalovirus exposure and HLA in healthy donors. The repertoire was sequenced with immunoSEQ multiplex PCR; TCRdb's copy has only in-frame clones and lacks some. The sample totals about 120,000 clones. The sample consisted of PBMCs. These receptors all come from a man aged 35 to 55 in good health and CMV-seropositive. The CDR3 runs from the conserved cysteine through the conserved F or W.

TRBV9 13 CASSRTVATEAFF
TRBV19 16 CASSIVPVSMKETQYF
TRBV7-2 13 CASAGQGSYEQYF
TRBV27 18 CASSPIILVTRPNTEAFF
TRBV14 16 CASSQDLVNSGNTIYF
TRBV28 13 CASTSGRSYEQYF
TRBV19 14 CASRPQDRSYEQYF
TRBV7-8 14 CASSFGQVRNEQFF
TRBV9 15 CASSVGLAGTYEQYF
TRBV28 11 CASRALFEQFF
TRBV5-1 12 CASSIAGDTQYF
TRBV6-5 15 CASSYASGRGDTQYF
TRBV9 15 CASSAVPGTGGTQYF
TRBV7-2 13 CASSVTVNTEAFF
TRBV2 14 CASIGQGDSYEQYF
TRBV5-1 14 CASSLRWEDSPLHF
TRBV27 15 CASSLMKGTNEKLFF
TRBV14 16 CASFHGGCRSNQPQHF
TRBV6-5 14 CASSRGTESDEQYF
TRBV11-2 14 CASSLFTFTDTQYF
TRBV29-1 14 CSVVRDRVRHEQFF
TRBV7-9 13 CASSLRTGYEQYF
TRBV29-1 13 CSGISGSTDTQYF
TRBV28 12 CASSSTHQPQHF
TRBV5-1 16 CASSAVLAGGYNEQFF